Here is one TCR beta chain with its context. Antigen: not known. The data were taken from a study of T cells expressing NK-cell markers. Study-wide results and limits: Six or seven donors had dominant NKG2C+ clonotypes that comprised about 1.0-8% of their CD8+ T cells.

Germline CDR1 reads MNHEY; CDR2 reads SVGEGT. This CDR3 comprises 14 residues. TCRdb re-called the 5' RACE reads and shows each CDR3 protein once, DNA omitted. This repertoire includes roughly 350,000 distinct CDR3 sequences. The clonotype originates from a man aged 18-69 years in good health. The V call is TRBV6-2 or TRBV6-3, the J call TRBJ2-2; TCRdb's D call, TRBD1, is unchecked because there is no DNA. Source material: blood T cells: a sorted CD56 or NKG2C T cell subset, CD4+ or CD8+ T cells, or bulk PBMC T cells (not recorded which). This CDR3 reads CASSSYDRAGELFF.